This T cell receptor (beta chain) was identified in a study of CD8+ T cells in alopecia areata. Study-level results: Higher clonality was seen in lesional scalp than in normal scalp, especially in alopecia totalis/universalis.

This clone was observed a few times. What it binds is not known. Reverse transcribed after extraction, RNA yielded cDNA as the sequencing template. Only in-frame clones appear in the TCRdb table, and some are missing; sequencing was by immunoSEQ multiplex PCR. The sample contains 140,000 to 150,000 clones, around 50% of which appear only once. Trimming pared 5 bases from V and 2 bases from J, leaving 5 bases between. The CDR3 extends over 12 amino acids. Per the germline V gene, CDR1 is SGHAT and CDR2 is FQNNGV. This sample's treatment: oral pan-JAK inhibitor, 5-10 mg twice daily. The source of this sequence is a human donor with alopecia areata. The chain has TRBV11-2 and TRBJ2-3; D gene unclear. Specimen: CD8+ T cells sorted from blood, collected at week 4, from a patient treated with tofacitinib. CDR3 protein: CASSDPTDTQYF. CDR3 nucleotides: TGTGCCAGCAGCGACCCCACAGATACGCAGTATTTT.